The TCR beta chain described here comes from a study of OX40 agonist ivuxolimab in advanced cancers. Study-level background: Those enrolled were approximately 87% male, with a mean age of about 60 years and ages from 23 to 79.

Details on this clone: Its antigen is undetermined.

Overall study results and limits: CD4+ and CD8+ T cells in blood underwent clonal expansion by week 6 at 0.1 to 3.0 mg/kg.

CDR1 and CDR2 from the germline V gene are SGDLS and YYNGEE. CDR3 length equals 19 residues. V dropped 3 bases and J dropped 5; count of bases not matched to a gene: 15. TCRdb's table, derived via immunoSEQ multiplex PCR, lists solely in-frame clones and lacks some. The table lists 30,000 to 45,000 clones, around 90% of them singletons. Prior autoimmune disease or systemic immunosuppression barred patients. Patients had blood sampled at baseline and again on cycle 4 day 1 and cycle 7 day 1. The chain recombines TRBV9 with TRBJ1-4; 11 bases agree with TRBD1. This specimen consisted of CD4+ or CD8+ T cells sorted from blood, obtained in a trial of the OX40 agonist ivuxolimab. The clonotype comes from an adult with an advanced solid tumor such as melanoma, head and neck, liver or kidney cancer. CDR3 in amino acids: CASSAGLDRGRDLNEKLFF. For the CDR3, the DNA is TGTGCCAGCAGCGCTGGCCTGGACAGGGGGCGGGATTTGAATGAAAAACTGTTTTTT.